This TCR beta chain was found in a study of Tregs in tolerant kidney transplant recipients. The study's findings and limits: This study did not directly address biological reproducibility.

The CDR3 consists of 17 residues. Germline values: CDR1 SGHTA, CDR2 FQGNSA. The junction had 4 bases not matched to a gene; V was cut back by 5 bases and J by 0 bases. The method was immunoSEQ multiplex PCR; TCRdb's version includes in-frame clones alone and lacks a portion of them. The sample yields some 62,000 clones, 95% to 98% seen once. On this clone itself: The antigen remains unidentified.

This TCR derives from a human donor who received a combined kidney and bone marrow transplant. The sample here was Tregs from blood, taken before the transplant. The J gene is TRBJ2-3, the V gene TRBV7-2, with 14 positions matching TRBD2. DNA for the CDR3: TGTGCCAGCAGCGCCGGACTAGCGGGGGGTAGCACAGATACGCAGTATTTT. Protein: CASSAGLAGGSTDTQYF.